This paragraph covers one T cell receptor beta chain sequence. Its matching antigen is unknown. This entry is derived from a study of immune evolution from preneoplasia to lung adenocarcinoma. Broader study findings: Later-stage lesions seemingly showed higher T cell density and diversity than normal lung.

The CDR3 spans 13 residues. Trimming took 11 bases from V and 0 from J; bases not matched to a gene: 7. Germline values: CDR1 MNHEY, CDR2 SVGAGI. The table came from immunoSEQ multiplex PCR; TCRdb's copy has only in-frame clones and leaves some out. There are approximately 12,000 clones in the sample; 86% occur only once, and less than 4.5% lies in the top ten. Sequences were obtained from FFPE invasive lung adenocarcinoma tissue. The gene calls are TRBV6-5 and TRBJ2-7; 7 bases align to TRBD2. The receptor was derived from a person aged 65 to 85 with invasive lung adenocarcinoma. The CDR3 nucleotides are TGTGCCGCTCAGCGGGATGGCTCCTACGAGCAGTACTTC. Amino acid sequence: CAAQRDGSYEQYF.